These T cell receptor beta chains were read from a single sample in a study of cytomegalovirus exposure and HLA in healthy donors. The data were produced by immunoSEQ multiplex PCR, yet TCRdb's version contains in-frame clones alone and is incomplete. The table includes under 150,000 clones, around 80% detected once. Sequenced: PBMCs. The source of these receptors is a woman aged 18-29 years in good health and CMV-seronegative. Each CDR3 is given without its conserved first and last residue. Fields, in order: V gene, J gene, CDR3 protein.

TRBV7-7	TRBJ1-5	ASSLTVDQPQH
TRBV7-9	TRBJ1-6	SSSLVDRRNSPLH
TRBV14	TRBJ2-1	ASSGQALSYNEQF
TRBV10-2	TRBJ1-1	ASSESTGTANTEAF
TRBV19	TRBJ1-1	ASRDRGWYTEAF
TRBV7-2	TRBJ2-2	ASSADRAGELF
TRBV29-1	TRBJ2-1	SVTGTSDEQF
TRBV5-1	TRBJ1-4	ASSLAREGEKLF
TRBV7-2	TRBJ1-5	ASSLAGGGNQPQH
TRBV10-1	TRBJ2-7	ASSDPPDRGVGEQY
TRBV27	TRBJ2-2	ASSFRTGELF
TRBV27	TRBJ2-3	ACGTSGTPDTQY
TRBV30	TRBJ2-3	ASRLAATDTQY
TRBV6-1	TRBJ2-7	ATRKGREASYEQY
TRBV18	TRBJ1-1	ASSPRPNPGTGSTEAF
TRBV4-1	TRBJ2-7	ASSQDSAASSYEQY
TRBV5-1	TRBJ2-1	ASKEGAGNEQF
TRBV9	TRBJ2-7	ASSVGASGSAYEQY
TRBV7-2	TRBJ2-1	ASSLGLLGPF
TRBV4-2	TRBJ2-5	ASSQPGAELVQTQY
TRBV27	TRBJ2-1	ASSFGLAGKSNEQF
TRBV27	TRBJ1-5	ASSLRGNSNQPQH
TRBV6-5	TRBJ2-4	ASSRTGRRGNIQY
TRBV10-2	TRBJ1-1	ASSSDREVEAF
TRBV6-5	TRBJ2-1	ASSASGNSEQF
TRBV4-1	TRBJ1-1	ASSQETGVNTEAF
TRBV29-1	TRBJ2-7	SVRQGEAYEQY
TRBV19	TRBJ1-5	ASSRGPFNQPQH
TRBV30	TRBJ2-3	ASVGDLAQSTDTQY
TRBV4-2	TRBJ2-3	ASSQEGQGTDTQY
TRBV29-1	TRBJ1-3	SVEGYRGDTIY